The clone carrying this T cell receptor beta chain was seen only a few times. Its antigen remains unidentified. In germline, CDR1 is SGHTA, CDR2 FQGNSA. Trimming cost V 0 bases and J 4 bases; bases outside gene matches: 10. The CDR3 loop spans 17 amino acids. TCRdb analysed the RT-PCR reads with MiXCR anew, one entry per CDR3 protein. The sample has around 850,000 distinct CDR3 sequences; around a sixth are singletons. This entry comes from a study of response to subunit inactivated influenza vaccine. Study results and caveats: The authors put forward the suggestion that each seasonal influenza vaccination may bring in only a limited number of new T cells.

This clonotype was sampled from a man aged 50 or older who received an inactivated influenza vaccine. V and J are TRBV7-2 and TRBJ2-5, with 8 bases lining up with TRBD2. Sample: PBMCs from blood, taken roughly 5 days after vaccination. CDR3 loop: CASSLAVVSGIVETQYF. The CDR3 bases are TGTGCCAGCAGCTTAGCGGTTGTTAGCGGGATTGTAGAGACCCAGTACTTC.